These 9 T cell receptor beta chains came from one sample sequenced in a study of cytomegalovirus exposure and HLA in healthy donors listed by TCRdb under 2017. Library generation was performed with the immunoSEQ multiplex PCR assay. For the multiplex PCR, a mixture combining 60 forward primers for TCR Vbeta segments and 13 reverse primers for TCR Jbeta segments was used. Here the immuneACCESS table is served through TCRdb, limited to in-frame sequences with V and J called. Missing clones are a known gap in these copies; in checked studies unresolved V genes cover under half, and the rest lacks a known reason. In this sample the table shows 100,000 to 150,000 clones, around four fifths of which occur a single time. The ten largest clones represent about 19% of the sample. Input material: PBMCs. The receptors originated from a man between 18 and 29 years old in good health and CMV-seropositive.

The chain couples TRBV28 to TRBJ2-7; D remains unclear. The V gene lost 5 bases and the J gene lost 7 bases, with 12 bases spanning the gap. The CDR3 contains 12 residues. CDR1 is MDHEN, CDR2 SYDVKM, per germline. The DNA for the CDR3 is TGTGCCAGCAGTCTACCCTTAGCAGAGCAGTACTTC. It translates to CASSLPLAEQYF.

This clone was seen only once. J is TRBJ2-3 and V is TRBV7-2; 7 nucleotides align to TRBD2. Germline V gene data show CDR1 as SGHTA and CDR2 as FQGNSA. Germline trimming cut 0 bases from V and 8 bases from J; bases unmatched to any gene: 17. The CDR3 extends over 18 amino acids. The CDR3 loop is CASSLASRVGGGTGTQYF. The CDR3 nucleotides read TGTGCCAGCAGCTTAGCGTCGAGGGTGGGGGGGGGTACGGGTACGCAGTATTTT. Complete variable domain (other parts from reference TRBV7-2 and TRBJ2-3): GAGVSQSPSNKVTEKGKDVELRCDPISGHTALYWYRQSLGQGLEFLIYFQGNSAPDKSGLPSDRFSAERTGGSVSTLTIQRTQQEDSAVYLCASSLASRVGGGTGTQYFGPGTRLTVL.

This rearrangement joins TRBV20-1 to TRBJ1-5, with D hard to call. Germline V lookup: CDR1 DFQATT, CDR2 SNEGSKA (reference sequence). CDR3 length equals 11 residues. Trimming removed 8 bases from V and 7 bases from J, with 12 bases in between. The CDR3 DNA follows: TGCAGTTCAACCCCGGGGCAGCCCCAGCATTTT. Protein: CSSTPGQPQHF.

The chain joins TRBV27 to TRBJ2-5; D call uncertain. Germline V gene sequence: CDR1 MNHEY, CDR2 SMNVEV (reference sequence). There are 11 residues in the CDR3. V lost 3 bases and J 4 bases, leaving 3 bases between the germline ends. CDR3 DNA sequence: TGTGCCAGCAGTTTTAGAGAGACCCAGTACTTC. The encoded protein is CASSFRETQYF.

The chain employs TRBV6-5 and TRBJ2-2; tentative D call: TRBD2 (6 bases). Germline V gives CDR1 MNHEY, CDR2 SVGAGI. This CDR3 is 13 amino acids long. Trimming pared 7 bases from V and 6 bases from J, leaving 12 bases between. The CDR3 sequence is CASISSGAGELFF. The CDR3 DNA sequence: TGTGCCAGCATTTCATCGGGGGCCGGGGAGCTGTTTTTT.

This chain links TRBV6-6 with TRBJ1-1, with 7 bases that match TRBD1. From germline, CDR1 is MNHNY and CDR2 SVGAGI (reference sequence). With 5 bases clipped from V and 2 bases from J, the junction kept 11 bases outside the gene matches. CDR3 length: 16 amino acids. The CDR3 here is CASSPTGVVGNTEAFF. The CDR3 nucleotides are TGTGCCAGCAGTCCTACAGGGGTAGTGGGCAACACTGAAGCTTTCTTT.

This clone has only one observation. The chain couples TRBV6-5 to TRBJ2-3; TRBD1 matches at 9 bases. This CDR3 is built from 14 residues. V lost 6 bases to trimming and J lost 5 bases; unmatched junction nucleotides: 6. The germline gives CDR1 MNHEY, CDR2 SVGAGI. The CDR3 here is CASSHRGLKDTQYF. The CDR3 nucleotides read TGTGCCAGCAGCCACAGGGGGCTTAAAGATACGCAGTATTTT.

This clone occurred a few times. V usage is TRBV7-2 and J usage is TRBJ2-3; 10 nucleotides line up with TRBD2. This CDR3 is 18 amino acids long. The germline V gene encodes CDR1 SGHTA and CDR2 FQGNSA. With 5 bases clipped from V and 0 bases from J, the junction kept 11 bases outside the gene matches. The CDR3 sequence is CASSLRPSGGLSTDTQYF. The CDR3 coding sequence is TGTGCCAGCAGCCTAAGACCTAGCGGGGGCCTTAGCACAGATACGCAGTATTTT.

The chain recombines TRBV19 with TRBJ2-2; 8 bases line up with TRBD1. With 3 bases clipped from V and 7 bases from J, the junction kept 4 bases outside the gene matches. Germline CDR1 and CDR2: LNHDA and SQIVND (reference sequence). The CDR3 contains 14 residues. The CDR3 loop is CASSMQGANGELFF. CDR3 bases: TGTGCCAGTAGTATGCAGGGGGCCAACGGGGAGCTGTTTTTT.